This TCR beta chain is from a study of cytomegalovirus exposure and HLA in healthy donors. Study observations and caveats: Most likely, a cluster of highly shared sequence variants arose as a sequencing artifact.

As to this clone: Its specificity is not known.

A multiplex PCR was run with 60 Vbeta primers and 13 Jbeta primers. The table came from immunoSEQ multiplex PCR; TCRdb's copy has only in-frame clones and leaves some out. This sample's clone table lists fewer than 95,000 clones. V lost 5 bases to trimming and J lost 5 bases; unmatched junction nucleotides: 7. The CDR3 sequence is 15 residues long. CDR1 is SNHLY, CDR2 FYNNEI, per germline. The receptor comes from a woman aged 35 to 49 in good health and CMV-seropositive. The sample was PBMCs. The genes are TRBV2 and TRBJ2-1; 9 bases line up with TRBD1. The CDR3 nucleotides are TGTGCCAGCAGTAGGGGGACAGGGACCGACAATGAGCAGTTCTTC. Translated: CASSRGTGTDNEQFF.